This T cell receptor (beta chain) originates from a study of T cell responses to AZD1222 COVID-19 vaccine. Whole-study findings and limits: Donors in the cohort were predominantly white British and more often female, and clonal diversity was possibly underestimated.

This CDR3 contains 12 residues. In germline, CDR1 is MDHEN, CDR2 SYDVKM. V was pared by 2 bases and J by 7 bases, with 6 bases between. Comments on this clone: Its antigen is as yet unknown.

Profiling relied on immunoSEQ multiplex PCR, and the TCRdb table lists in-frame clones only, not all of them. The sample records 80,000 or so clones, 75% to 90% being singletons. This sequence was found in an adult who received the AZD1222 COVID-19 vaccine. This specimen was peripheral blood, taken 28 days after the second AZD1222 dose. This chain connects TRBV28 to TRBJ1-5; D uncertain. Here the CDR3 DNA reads TGTGCCAGCAGTTTACCGGGACAGCCCCAGCATTTT. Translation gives CASSLPGQPQHF.